A single sample is the source of the 32 T cell receptor beta chains below, sequenced in a study of siplizumab effects on memory and regulatory T cells. Profiling relied on immunoSEQ multiplex PCR, and the TCRdb table lists in-frame clones only, not all of them. The table has some 56,000 clones, over 95% seen once. The sample was naive CD8+ T cells sorted from blood. The source of these receptors is a human donor in good health.

This chain uses TRBV15 with TRBJ1-2; 9 bases are shared with TRBD1. The junction had 9 bases not matched to a gene; V was cut back by 4 bases and J by 6 bases. The CDR3 covers 15 residues. Looked up from germline, CDR1 is LNHNV and CDR2 is YYDKDF (reference sequence). As DNA, the CDR3 is TGTGCCACCAGCATAGATCCCGGGACAGGGAATGGCTACACCTTC. This sequence encodes CATSIDPGTGNGYTF.

The V gene is TRBV13, the J gene TRBJ1-1, with 10 bases matching TRBD1. Germline CDR1 reads PRHDT; CDR2 reads FYEKMQ (reference sequence). V gave up 4 bases and J gave up 5 bases; unmatched junction bases: 4. The CDR3 sequence is 14 residues long. The CDR3 DNA sequence: TGTGCCAGCAGCTCGACAGGGGGCAGGACTGAAGCTTTCTTT. Protein product: CASSSTGGRTEAFF.

This chain joins TRBV19 and TRBJ2-1, with D unclear. CDR3 length equals 11 residues. CDR1 is LNHDA and CDR2 is SQIVND in the germline V gene (reference sequence). The ends were cut back, 3 bases at V and 5 bases at J, with 2 bases in the middle. The CDR3 region has the DNA TGTGCCAGTAGTATCCACAATGAGCAGTTCTTC. This sequence encodes CASSIHNEQFF.

This clone was counted a single time. The chain is built from TRBV6-4 and TRBJ2-2, with 9 nucleotides matching TRBD2. CDR3 length: 15 amino acids. V lost 3 bases to trimming and J lost 4 bases; unmatched junction nucleotides: 3. Germline V lookup: CDR1 MRHNA, CDR2 SNTAGT. The CDR3 nucleotides read TGTGCCAGCAGTGAGCGGGAGGGAACCACCGGGGAGCTGTTTTTT. Protein product: CASSEREGTTGELFF.

This CDR3 is CASSPPGQGEGYTF. In nucleotides, the CDR3 is TGTGCCAGCAGCCCTCCGGGACAGGGTGAAGGCTACACCTTC. The gene calls are TRBV28 and TRBJ1-2; 9 bases agree with TRBD1. This CDR3 region has 14 residues. J lost 8 bases, V lost 6 bases, and 10 bases had no gene match. Germline V gene sequence: CDR1 MDHEN, CDR2 SYDVKM.

The chain recombines TRBV27 with TRBJ1-1; possible D gene TRBD1, 5 bases. The germline V gene has CDR1 MNHEY and CDR2 SMNVEV (reference sequence). V was trimmed by 5 bases and J by 0 bases, leaving 16 bases between them. The CDR3 is 16 amino acids. In nucleotides, the CDR3 is TGTGCCAGCAGTAATGAGAGGGGCGTCATGAACACTGAAGCTTTCTTT. It translates to CASSNERGVMNTEAFF.

This clone has just one count. The V call is TRBV6-5, the J call TRBJ2-1; the D gene is possibly TRBD2 (5 bases). Trimming cost V 2 bases and J 7 bases, with 12 bases left between them. CDR1 MNHEY and CDR2 SVGAGI come from the germline V gene. The CDR3 sequence is 14 residues long. CDR3 region: CASSYDGSGNEQFF. CDR3 nucleotides: TGTGCCAGCAGTTACGATGGGAGTGGGAATGAGCAGTTCTTC.

V gene TRBV19 combines with J gene TRBJ1-2; D may be TRBD1 (6 bases). CDR1 is LNHDA, CDR2 SQIVND, per germline (reference sequence). V lost 6 bases, J lost 5 bases, and 16 bases lay in between. CDR3 length: 14 amino acids. CDR3 in amino acids: CASRNLDRTYGYTF. DNA of the CDR3: TGTGCCAGTAGAAACCTCGACAGGACGTATGGCTACACCTTC. Variable domain in full (rest from reference TRBV19 and TRBJ1-2): DGGITQSPKYLFRKEGQNVTLSCEQNLNHDAMYWYRQDPGQGLRLIYYSQIVNDFQKGDIAEGYSVSREKKESFPLTVTSAQKNPTAFYLCASRNLDRTYGYTFGSGTRLTVV.

V is TRBV7-2 and J is TRBJ2-7; 8 bases fit TRBD2. The CDR3 contains 15 residues. With 1 base clipped from V and 6 bases from J, the junction kept 8 bases outside the gene matches. The germline V gene encodes CDR1 SGHTA and CDR2 FQGNSA. CDR3 sequence: CASSLEGPGGPEQYF. Here the CDR3 DNA reads TGTGCCAGCAGCTTAGAAGGTCCGGGAGGGCCCGAGCAGTACTTC.

The chain uses TRBV2 and TRBJ1-2, with a weak D call TRBD1 (6 bases). The CDR3 is made up of 15 amino acids. Germline V lookup: CDR1 SNHLY, CDR2 FYNNEI. The V end was cut by 6 bases, the J end by 7 bases, with 21 bases between. The CDR3 DNA sequence: TGTGCCAGCAGCCGCCTGAGGGGGGGGGACCTTGGCTACACCTTC. Translation: CASSRLRGGDLGYTF.

V usage is TRBV13 and J usage is TRBJ2-7, with 9 bases matching TRBD2. Germline V lookup: CDR1 PRHDT, CDR2 FYEKMQ (reference sequence). The CDR3 is 15 residues long. J lost 5 bases, V lost 2 bases, and 7 bases had no gene match. CDR3 amino acids: CASSLRGSGSHEQYF. CDR3 sequence (DNA): TGTGCCAGCAGCTTAAGAGGTAGCGGGAGCCACGAGCAGTACTTC.

The rearrangement links TRBV7-9 to TRBJ2-2; D assignment may be TRBD1 or TRBD2 (5 bases each). The CDR3 loop spans 16 amino acids. Trimming shortened V by 5 bases and J by 0 bases, and 13 bases separated the two germline ends. The V gene's germline CDR1 is SEHNR and CDR2 FQNEAQ (reference sequence). CDR3 coding DNA: TGTGCCAGCAGCGCCTATTGGGGGTCGAACACCGGGGAGCTGTTTTTT. Translated, it gives CASSAYWGSNTGELFF.

The rearrangement joins TRBV5-4 to TRBJ2-5; D might be TRBD2 (5 bases). The CDR3 is 15 amino acids. Trimming took 3 bases from V and 2 from J, leaving 14 bases between them. The germline gives CDR1 SGHNT, CDR2 YYREEE (reference sequence). DNA for the CDR3: TGTGCCAGCAGCTACCTGGGAGATCTTCAAGAGACCCAGTACTTC. Translation gives CASSYLGDLQETQYF.

The V gene is TRBV4-1, the J gene TRBJ1-6; tentative D call: TRBD1 (5 bases). This CDR3 has 16 residues. V dropped 0 bases and J dropped 5 bases, with 11 bases sitting between them. Germline CDR1 is MGHRA and CDR2 is YSYEKL. CDR3 in DNA: TGCGCCAGCAGCCAAGAACCAGGGAGAGATAATTCACCCCTCCACTTT. Protein product: CASSQEPGRDNSPLHF.

The chain joins TRBV7-9 to TRBJ2-7; 10 nucleotides agree with TRBD2. Losses at the gene ends were 1 base for V and 6 bases for J; bases not matched to a gene: 3. Germline CDR1 reads SEHNR; CDR2 reads FQNEAQ (reference sequence). CDR3 length equals 14 residues. The CDR3 nucleotides read TGTGCCAGCAGCTTAGGTCTAGCGGGAGTCGAGCAGTACTTC. It translates to CASSLGLAGVEQYF.

The chain joins TRBV27 to TRBJ2-5; 7 bases agree with TRBD1. In germline, CDR1 is MNHEY, CDR2 SMNVEV (reference sequence). The CDR3 is 14 residues long. After removal of 6 bases from V and 4 bases from J, the junction contained 8 bases not matched to a gene. The CDR3 DNA is TGTGCCAGCAGCGATTACAGGGGCTCAGAGACCCAGTACTTC. Translating it yields CASSDYRGSETQYF.

This rearrangement joins TRBV4-1 to TRBJ1-4; the D gene is possibly TRBD1 (5 bases). The V and J ends lost 2 bases and 2 bases respectively, with 9 bases between them. The CDR3 has 15 amino acids. From germline, CDR1 is MGHRA and CDR2 YSYEKL. CDR3 DNA: TGCGCCAGCAGCCAACTTTGGGGGACTAATGAAAAACTGTTTTTT. Residues: CASSQLWGTNEKLFF.

This chain connects TRBV7-8 to TRBJ1-1; no firm D call. The CDR3 totals 12 residues. Trimming removed 2 bases from V and 7 bases from J, with 8 bases in between. Germline V gene data show CDR1 as SGHVS and CDR2 as FQNEAQ. CDR3 in amino acids: CASSLSTVEAFF. Here the CDR3 DNA reads TGTGCCAGCAGCTTAAGTACAGTTGAAGCTTTCTTT.

V usage is TRBV6-5 and J usage is TRBJ2-2; D is undetermined. Germline CDR1 is MNHEY and CDR2 is SVGAGI. CDR3 length: 13 amino acids. V gave up 10 bases and J gave up 0 bases, with 9 bases separating them. CDR3 bases: TGTGCCACCAAACAGACGAACACCGGGGAGCTGTTTTTT. It yields the protein CATKQTNTGELFF.

The rearrangement joins TRBV7-9 to TRBJ2-1; possible D gene TRBD2, 5 bases. CDR3 length: 13 amino acids. Trimming took off 7 bases at V and 6 bases at J, with 13 bases between the two ends. Per germline, CDR1 SEHNR and CDR2 FQNEAQ (reference sequence). The CDR3: CASTPPEGNEQFF. In nucleotides, the CDR3 is TGTGCCAGCACCCCTCCCGAGGGCAATGAGCAGTTCTTC.

The J gene is TRBJ1-5, the V gene TRBV4-1; the D is unclear. Per the germline V gene, CDR1 is MGHRA and CDR2 is YSYEKL. The CDR3 is made up of 13 amino acids. The V end was cut by 4 bases, the J end by 4 bases, with 8 bases between. CDR3 sequence reads: CASSPSANQPQHF. CDR3 nucleotide sequence: TGCGCCAGCAGCCCCAGCGCAAATCAGCCCCAGCATTTT.

This sequence joins TRBV12-5 and TRBJ2-5; no definite D call. V was clipped by 4 bases and J by 3 bases, with 9 bases between them. CDR1 LGHNT and CDR2 FRNRAP come from the germline V gene. The CDR3 runs 13 residues. CDR3 residues: CASGSLLEETQYF. The CDR3 DNA reads as TGTGCTAGTGGTTCCCTGTTGGAAGAGACCCAGTACTTC.

This clone has just one count. The CDR3 sequence is CASGLSRYEQYF. CDR3 nucleotides: TGTGCTAGTGGTTTGTCACGGTACGAGCAGTACTTC. This rearrangement joins TRBV12-5 to TRBJ2-5; D remains ambiguous. The closer fit of TRBJ2-7 to the DNA end suggests the J call may be wrong. Germline-derived CDR1 and CDR2 are LGHNT and FRNRAP. The CDR3 totals 12 residues.

The chain recombines TRBV5-5 with TRBJ2-1; 9 positions match TRBD2. The CDR3 has 17 residues. Trimming cost V 2 bases and J 5 bases; bases outside gene matches: 11. Germline V lookup: CDR1 SGHKS, CDR2 YYEKEE (reference sequence). The CDR3 here is CASSFGSGSLFHNEQFF. The DNA of the CDR3 is TGTGCCAGCAGCTTCGGTAGCGGGAGTCTATTCCACAATGAGCAGTTCTTC.

The chain links TRBV21-1 to TRBJ2-1; TRBD2 is the table's D call and was not checked against the DNA. TRBV21-1 is an annotated pseudogene. The length of the CDR3 is 19 residues. The DNA of the CDR3 is TGTGCCAGCAGCAAAGTATATAACAGGGATAAGGGAGGGCCAGATGAGCAGTTCTTC. It is translated as CASSKVYNRDKGGPDEQFF.

This chain joins TRBV28 and TRBJ2-2; D is uncertain. This CDR3 spans 12 amino acids. Looked up from germline, CDR1 is MDHEN and CDR2 is SYDVKM. V lost 2 bases and J 4 bases, leaving 2 bases between the germline ends. As DNA, the CDR3 is TGTGCCAGCAGTTTAGTCACCGGGGAGCTGTTTTTT. It specifies CASSLVTGELFF.

This chain links TRBV30 with TRBJ2-3, with D possibly matching TRBD1 (5 bases). CDR3 length: 15 residues. Trimming took 2 bases from V and 7 from J, leaving 19 bases between them. Looked up from germline, CDR1 is GTSNPN and CDR2 is SVGIG (reference sequence). The CDR3 nucleotides are TGTGCCTGGAGTTTGGACACTACCTCTTCGCATACGCAGTATTTT. Its protein is CAWSLDTTSSHTQYF.

This clone came up once. CDR3 in amino acids: CASGTTYNEQFF. The CDR3 coding sequence is TGTGCCAGCGGGACGACCTACAATGAGCAGTTCTTC. The chain has TRBV28 and TRBJ2-1; D may be TRBD1 or TRBD2 (5 bases each). CDR1 is MDHEN, CDR2 SYDVKM, per germline. V was pared by 8 bases and J by 2 bases, with 7 bases between. The CDR3 extends over 12 amino acids. Based on the CDR3 plus reference TRBV28 and TRBJ2-1, the full variable domain is DVKVTQSSRYLVKRTGEKVFLECVQDMDHENMFWYRQDPGLGLRLIYFSYDVKMKEKGDIPEGYSVSREKKERFSLILESASTNQTSMYLCASGTTYNEQFFGPGTRLTVL.

This clone was detected only once. The chain joins TRBV9 to TRBJ2-1, with TRBD2 matching 11 bases. The CDR3 length is 15 residues. Germline V CDR1 and CDR2: SGDLS, YYNGEE. The V and J ends lost 4 bases and 8 bases, in that order; junction bases with no gene match: 8. The CDR3 DNA follows: TGTGCCAGCAGCCCCCGCCTAGCGGGAGGCTATGAGCAGTTCTTC. The encoded protein is CASSPRLAGGYEQFF.

The CDR3 nucleotides read TGCGCCAGCAGCCAAGAGGGGTCAGGGGAGTCCTACGAGCAGTACTTC. This translates into CASSQEGSGESYEQYF. This chain joins TRBV4-1 and TRBJ2-7; tentative D call: TRBD1 (6 bases). CDR1 and CDR2 (germline): MGHRA, YSYEKL. The CDR3 consists of 16 residues. The ends were cut back, 0 bases at V and 1 base at J, with 13 bases in the middle.

The rearrangement links TRBV11-1 to TRBJ2-2, with 9 positions matching TRBD2. There are 16 residues in the CDR3. Germline assignment: CDR1 SGHAT and CDR2 FQDESV (reference sequence). V lost 5 bases, J lost 1 base, and 5 bases stayed unmatched. The CDR3: CASSAGLALNTGELFF. The CDR3 DNA reads TGTGCCAGCAGCGCTGGACTAGCGTTGAACACCGGGGAGCTGTTTTTT. The complete variable domain, with remaining parts taken from reference TRBV11-1 and TRBJ2-2, reads EAEVAQSPRYKITEKSQAVAFWCDPISGHATLYWYRQILGQGPELLVQFQDESVVDDSQLPKDRFSAERLKGVDSTLKIQPAELGDSAMYLCASSAGLALNTGELFFGEGSRLTVL.

This chain uses TRBV6-5 with TRBJ2-2, with 9 bases lining up with TRBD2. The germline V gene has CDR1 MNHEY and CDR2 SVGAGI. Losses at the gene ends were 4 bases for V and 6 bases for J; bases not matched to a gene: 9. The length of the CDR3 is 16 residues. This chain's CDR3 is CASSSEGLARSGELFF. In DNA form, the CDR3 reads TGTGCCAGCAGTTCGGAGGGACTAGCCAGGTCCGGGGAGCTGTTTTTT.